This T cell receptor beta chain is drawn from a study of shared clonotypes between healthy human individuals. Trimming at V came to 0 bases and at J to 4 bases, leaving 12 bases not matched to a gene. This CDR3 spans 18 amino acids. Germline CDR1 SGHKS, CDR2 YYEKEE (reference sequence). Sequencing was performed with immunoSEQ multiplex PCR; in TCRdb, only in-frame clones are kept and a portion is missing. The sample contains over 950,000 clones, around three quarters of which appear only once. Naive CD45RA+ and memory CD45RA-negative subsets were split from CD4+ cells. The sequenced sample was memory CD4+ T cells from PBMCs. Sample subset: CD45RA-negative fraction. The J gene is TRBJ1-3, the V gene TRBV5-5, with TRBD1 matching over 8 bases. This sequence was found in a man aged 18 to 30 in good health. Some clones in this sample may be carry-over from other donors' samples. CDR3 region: CASSLADPQGAQGNTIYF. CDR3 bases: TGTGCCAGCAGCTTGGCAGATCCTCAGGGGGCACAAGGAAACACCATATATTTT.